The T cell receptor (beta chain) under discussion was sequenced for a study of shared clonotypes between healthy human individuals. Germline V gene data show CDR1 as MNHNY and CDR2 as SVGAGI (reference sequence). The CDR3 has 16 amino acids. The germline V and J ends were trimmed by 6 bases and 4 bases, with 21 bases remaining between them. Method: immunoSEQ multiplex PCR; TCRdb's copy keeps in-frame clones and lacks some. Here the sample spans about a million clones, 70% to 80% being singletons. The gene calls are TRBV6-6 and TRBJ2-5, with D tentatively TRBD1 or TRBD2 (5 bases each). The specimen was memory CD4+ T cells sorted from blood. Subset given: CD45RA-negative fraction. This receptor was obtained from a man aged 18 to 35 in good health. The CDR3 DNA follows: TGTGCCAGCAGCCTACTAGGGGTTAAGGTCGGAGAGACCCAGTACTTC. It yields the protein CASSLLGVKVGETQYF.